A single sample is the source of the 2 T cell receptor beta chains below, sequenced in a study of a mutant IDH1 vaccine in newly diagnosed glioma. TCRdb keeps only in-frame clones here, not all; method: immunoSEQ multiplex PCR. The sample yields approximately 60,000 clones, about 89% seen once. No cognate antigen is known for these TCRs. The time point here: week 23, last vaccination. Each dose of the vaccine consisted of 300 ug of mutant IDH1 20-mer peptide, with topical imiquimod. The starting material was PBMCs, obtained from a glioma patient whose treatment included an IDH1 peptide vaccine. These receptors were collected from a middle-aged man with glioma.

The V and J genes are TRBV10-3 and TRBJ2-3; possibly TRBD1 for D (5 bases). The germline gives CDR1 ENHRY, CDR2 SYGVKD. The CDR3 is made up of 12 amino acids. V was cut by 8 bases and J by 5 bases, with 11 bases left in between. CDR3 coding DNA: TGTGCCATCGGGGCAGGGATAGATACGCAGTATTTT. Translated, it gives CAIGAGIDTQYF.

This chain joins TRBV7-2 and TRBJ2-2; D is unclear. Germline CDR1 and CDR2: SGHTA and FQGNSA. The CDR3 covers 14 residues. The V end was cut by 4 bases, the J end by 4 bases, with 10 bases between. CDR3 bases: TGTGCCAGCAGCTCCCGACTGCCCACCGGGGAGCTGTTTTTT. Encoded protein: CASSSRLPTGELFF.